One sample yielded the 28 T cell receptor beta chains listed below, sequenced in a study of blood T cells in healthy people across ages. A second PCR, run for roughly 7 to 12 cycles, used a sample-barcoded 5' primer plus a J-beta primer mix. TCRdb used MiXCR to reprocess the 5' RACE reads, holding one entry per CDR3 protein. The sample has roughly 500,000 distinct CDR3 sequences, about 26% seen once; the top ten hold around 18%. Material for sequencing was blood. These receptors all come from a woman in her sixties or seventies in good health.

This chain joins TRBV7-2 and TRBJ1-1; 7 nucleotides agree with TRBD1. Germline CDR1 is SGHTA and CDR2 is FQGNSA. Germline trimming cut 5 bases from V and 11 bases from J; bases unmatched to any gene: 11. The CDR3 is made up of 13 amino acids. CDR3 loop: CASSNGQALVAFF. The CDR3 DNA is TGTGCCAGCAGCAACGGACAGGCTTTGGTGGCTTTCTTT.

J is TRBJ1-1 and V is TRBV7-9; D may be TRBD1 (5 bases). V lost 1 base, J lost 4 bases, and 13 bases lay in between. The CDR3 runs to 15 residues. Per the germline V gene, CDR1 is SEHNR and CDR2 is FQNEAQ (reference sequence). The CDR3 DNA reads TGTGCCAGCAGCTTAGACGGGGGAGGCCTCACTGAAGCTTTCTTT. This sequence encodes CASSLDGGGLTEAFF.

This clonotype was seen more than once but under ten times. This chain uses TRBV29-1 with TRBJ2-5, with D possibly TRBD2 on 6 matching bases. V was clipped by 4 bases and J by 3 bases, with 12 bases between them. CDR3 length: 13 residues. Looked up from germline, CDR1 is SQVTM and CDR2 is ANQGSEA. CDR3 loop: CSVVRGGEETQYF. The CDR3 coding sequence is TGCAGCGTTGTGCGGGGTGGGGAAGAGACCCAGTACTTC.

The sample holds a few counts of this clonotype. The chain's CDR3 is CASSLEPGQGRPLHF. The CDR3 DNA is TGTGCCAGCAGCTTAGAGCCGGGACAGGGGCGACCCCTCCACTTT. The chain employs TRBV7-2 and TRBJ1-6; 10 bases are shared with TRBD1. This CDR3 region has 15 residues. The junction had 6 bases not matched to a gene; V was cut back by 1 base and J by 12 bases. Germline assignment: CDR1 SGHTA and CDR2 FQGNSA.

This clonotype was detected only a few times. V and J are TRBV6-6 and TRBJ2-1; tentatively, D is TRBD2 (6 bases). The J call is in doubt because the DNA end fits TRBJ2-7 better. Germline lookup yields CDR1 MNHNY and CDR2 SVGAGI (reference sequence). The CDR3 is 13 residues long. The chain's CDR3 is CASSYSGADEQYF. The CDR3 region has the DNA TGTGCCAGCAGTTATTCGGGAGCGGACGAGCAGTACTTC.

The V call is TRBV7-2, the J call TRBJ2-4; D perhaps matches TRBD2 (5 bases). Germline values: CDR1 SGHTA, CDR2 FQGNSA. Trimming pared 5 bases from V and 1 base from J, leaving 12 bases between. The CDR3 length is 15 residues. CDR3 loop: CASSLGREAKNIQYF. The CDR3 bases are TGTGCCAGCAGCCTAGGAAGGGAGGCCAAAAACATTCAGTACTTC.

This chain uses TRBV6-5 with TRBJ1-2; 8 bases are shared with TRBD1. The germline V gene has CDR1 MNHEY and CDR2 SVGAGI. The CDR3 is 15 residues long. With V trimmed by 6 bases and J by 5 bases, 11 bases remained unmatched. CDR3 bases: TGTGCCAGCAGGACCGGGACAGGTATAGGGTATGGCTACACCTTC. This gives the protein CASRTGTGIGYGYTF.

The genes are TRBV20-1 and TRBJ2-7; D possibly uses TRBD1 or TRBD2 (5 bases each). This CDR3 contains 17 residues. V lost 0 bases, J lost 0 bases, and 18 bases lay in between. In germline, CDR1 is DFQATT, CDR2 SNEGSKA (reference sequence). CDR3 bases: TGCAGTGCTAGAGAGTTACTCCGGGGCCCGGCCTCCTACGAGCAGTACTTC. This gives the protein CSARELLRGPASYEQYF.

V and J are TRBV6-1 and TRBJ1-2; no definite D call. The CDR3 is 15 residues long. Germline assignment: CDR1 MNHNS and CDR2 SASEGT. V was cut by 2 bases and J by 4 bases, with 14 bases left in between. The CDR3 loop reads CASSESTWASYGYTF. CDR3 nucleotide sequence: TGTGCCAGCAGTGAATCTACATGGGCGAGCTATGGCTACACCTTC.

This clonotype was detected a few times. CDR3 nucleotide sequence: TGTGCCAGCAGCCAAGATGGAGGGAGGAGAGGGGCCAACGTCCTGACTTTC. Translating gives CASSQDGGRRGANVLTF. The rearrangement joins TRBV4-2 to TRBJ2-6; tentative D call: TRBD2 (6 bases). Germline-derived CDR1 and CDR2 are LGHNA and YNFKEQ. CDR3 size: 17 residues. V lost 0 bases, J lost 4 bases, and 13 bases lay in between.

A remark on this clonotype: The junction departs from germline at one end; a sequencing error may be responsible. This chain connects TRBV5-1 to TRBJ2-5, with D uncertain. CDR1 and CDR2 from the germline V gene are SGHRS and YFSETQ. The CDR3 extends over 14 amino acids. CDR3 coding DNA: TGCGCCAGCAGCTTGGAACCAGTACAAGAGACGCAGTGCTTC. Translated: CASSLEPVQETQCF.

This clonotype turned up a few times. The chain carries TRBV10-3 and TRBJ2-5; no clear D gene. Germline V gene data show CDR1 as ENHRY and CDR2 as SYGVKD. This CDR3 region has 15 residues. V gave up 4 bases and J gave up 2 bases, with 14 bases separating them. Here the CDR3 reads CAISVTDARQETQYF. The CDR3 bases are TGTGCCATCAGTGTAACCGACGCCCGGCAAGAGACCCAGTACTTC.

The V call is TRBV9, the J call TRBJ1-1, with unresolved D. The CDR3 length is 15 residues. Germline values: CDR1 SGDLS, CDR2 YYNGEE. The ends were cut back, 0 bases at V and 0 bases at J, with 9 bases in the middle. This chain's CDR3 is CASSVVGSLNTEAFF. DNA of the CDR3: TGTGCCAGCAGCGTAGTCGGCTCCTTGAACACTGAAGCTTTCTTT.

This clonotype was found a few times. The rearrangement uses TRBV13 and TRBJ1-2; D not certain. Germline lookup yields CDR1 PRHDT and CDR2 FYEKMQ (reference sequence). This CDR3 is built from 13 residues. V shed 6 bases and J shed 6 bases, with 14 bases lying between them. CDR3 sequence: CASSRSPTDGYTF. CDR3 sequence (DNA): TGTGCCAGCAGTCGTAGCCCTACGGATGGCTACACCTTC.

A word on this clonotype: As the CDR3 is not closed by the conserved phenylalanine or tryptophan, this likely results from a read error. The V gene is TRBV7-2, the J gene TRBJ2-7; 9 bases map to TRBD1. Germline-derived CDR1 and CDR2 are SGHTA and FQGNSA. The V gene end was trimmed by 2 bases and the J gene end by 2 bases; junction bases not matched to a gene: 4. The CDR3 extends over 15 amino acids. This CDR3 reads CASSLIGQGPYEQYS. DNA of the CDR3: TGTGCCAGCAGCTTAATCGGACAGGGGCCCTACGAGCAGTACTCC.

The rearrangement joins TRBV6-2 or TRBV6-3 to TRBJ1-1; no clear D gene. The ends were cut back, 2 bases at V and 1 base at J, with 11 bases in the middle. The CDR3 sequence is 15 residues long. CDR1 is MNHEY and CDR2 is SVGEGT in the germline V gene. The CDR3 DNA reads TGTGCCAGCAGTTACATCGGTTTGGGGAACACTGAAGCTTTCTTT. Translated, it gives CASSYIGLGNTEAFF.

This clonotype was found a few times. The V gene is TRBV12-3 or TRBV12-4, the J gene TRBJ2-6; the D is unclear. With 9 bases removed from V and 0 bases from J, the gap between germline ends came to 9 bases. The CDR3 length is 14 residues. CDR3 region: CASKLISGANVLTF. In nucleotides, the CDR3 is TGTGCCAGTAAACTTATCTCTGGGGCCAACGTCCTGACTTTC.

The chain couples TRBV7-2 to TRBJ2-5; no clear D. Germline V CDR1 and CDR2: SGHTA, FQGNSA. V lost 0 bases to trimming and J lost 7 bases, with 9 bases between them. The CDR3 has 13 residues. Here the CDR3 reads CASSLAHRGTQYF. The CDR3 region has the DNA TGTGCCAGCAGCTTAGCCCACCGCGGGACCCAGTACTTC.

Concerning this clonotype: Mismatch with germline at one junction end may stem from a read error. V and J are TRBV29-1 and TRBJ1-3; the D is unclear. The germline gives CDR1 SQVTM, CDR2 ANQGSEA. CDR3 length: 14 amino acids. In nucleotides, the CDR3 is TGCAGCGTTGTCTCCGGCGGCTCTGGAAACACCACATATTTT. Amino acid sequence: CSVVSGGSGNTTYF.

This clonotype was counted between two and nine times. V is TRBV20-1 and J is TRBJ2-5; 11 nucleotides agree with TRBD2. The CDR3 runs to 18 residues. J gave up 2 bases and V 4 bases, and 15 bases lay outside the gene matches. Looked up from germline, CDR1 is DFQATT and CDR2 is SNEGSKA (reference sequence). The CDR3 loop is CSAKNMLAGGNLQETQYF. In nucleotides, the CDR3 is TGCAGTGCTAAAAACATGCTAGCGGGGGGCAACTTACAAGAGACCCAGTACTTC.

The chain recombines TRBV4-3 with TRBJ1-6; D may be TRBD1 (5 bases). This CDR3 region has 14 residues. Per germline, CDR1 LGHNA and CDR2 YSLEER. With 0 bases removed from V and 13 bases from J, the gap between germline ends came to 13 bases. CDR3: CASSQEGLRRPLHF. As DNA, the CDR3 is TGCGCCAGCAGCCAAGAGGGGCTAAGACGGCCCCTCCACTTT.

This clonotype was seen many times. The chain joins TRBV11-1 to TRBJ2-7, with D unresolved. V was shortened by 1 base and J by 1 base, with 5 bases between the two germline ends. Germline V gene sequence: CDR1 SGHAT, CDR2 FQDESV (reference sequence). CDR3 length: 13 residues. The CDR3 reads CASSLGISYEQYF. The CDR3 DNA reads as TGTGCCAGCAGCTTAGGGATATCCTACGAGCAGTACTTC.

This clonotype was detected a few times. The chain links TRBV5-1 to TRBJ1-1, with TRBD1 matching 12 bases. Germline assignment: CDR1 SGHRS and CDR2 YFSETQ. The CDR3 is made up of 17 amino acids. With V trimmed by 7 bases and J by 6 bases, 16 bases remained unmatched. CDR3 residues: CASSRLSVGQGAPEAFF. The CDR3 DNA sequence: TGCGCCAGCTCTCGCCTTTCCGTGGGACAGGGGGCTCCTGAAGCTTTCTTT.

This clonotype has just a few counts. The chain employs TRBV25-1 and TRBJ2-7; 8 positions match TRBD1. Germline V gene data show CDR1 as MGHDK and CDR2 as SYGVNS. This CDR3 spans 15 amino acids. The V gene end was trimmed by 3 bases and the J gene end by 4 bases; junction bases not matched to a gene: 8. The CDR3 region is CASSDLSGGMYEQYF. The CDR3 DNA sequence: TGTGCCAGCAGTGATTTATCAGGGGGCATGTACGAGCAGTACTTC.

The chain recombines TRBV4-1 with TRBJ1-2, with D possibly being TRBD1 (6 bases). The V gene lost 1 base and the J gene lost 2 bases, with 11 bases spanning the gap. Germline CDR1 is MGHRA and CDR2 is YSYEKL. The CDR3 is 15 residues long. The CDR3 sequence: CASSQADRYNYGYTF. The CDR3 DNA sequence: TGCGCCAGCAGCCAAGCTGACAGGTACAACTATGGCTACACCTTC.

This clonotype was seen a handful of times. The CDR3, as DNA: TGTGCCAGCAGCTTAATACCAGGGGGAACTGGGGCCAACGTCCTGACTTTC. Translation gives CASSLIPGGTGANVLTF. The chain joins TRBV5-6 to TRBJ2-6; 7 nucleotides align to TRBD1. J gave up 2 bases and V 2 bases, and 7 bases lay outside the gene matches. CDR1 is SGHDT and CDR2 is YYEEEE in the germline V gene. This CDR3 is 17 amino acids long.

The rearrangement uses TRBV10-3 and TRBJ2-5, with 7 bases matching TRBD2. The J call may be mistaken, given a closer DNA end match to TRBJ2-1. The CDR3 is 14 residues long. Germline lookup yields CDR1 ENHRY and CDR2 SYGVKD. CDR3 loop: CAIAGPLNTNEQFF. As DNA, the CDR3 is TGTGCCATAGCGGGGCCATTAAATACTAATGAGCAGTTCTTC.

The V call is TRBV7-2, the J call TRBJ1-2; TRBD1 matches at 8 bases. The V and J ends lost 0 bases and 4 bases, in that order; junction bases with no gene match: 7. CDR1 is SGHTA, CDR2 FQGNSA, per germline. The CDR3 consists of 16 residues. The CDR3 DNA sequence: TGTGCCAGCAGCTTAGCGCTGGGCAGGGGGCTCTATGGCTACACCTTC. Encoded protein: CASSLALGRGLYGYTF.